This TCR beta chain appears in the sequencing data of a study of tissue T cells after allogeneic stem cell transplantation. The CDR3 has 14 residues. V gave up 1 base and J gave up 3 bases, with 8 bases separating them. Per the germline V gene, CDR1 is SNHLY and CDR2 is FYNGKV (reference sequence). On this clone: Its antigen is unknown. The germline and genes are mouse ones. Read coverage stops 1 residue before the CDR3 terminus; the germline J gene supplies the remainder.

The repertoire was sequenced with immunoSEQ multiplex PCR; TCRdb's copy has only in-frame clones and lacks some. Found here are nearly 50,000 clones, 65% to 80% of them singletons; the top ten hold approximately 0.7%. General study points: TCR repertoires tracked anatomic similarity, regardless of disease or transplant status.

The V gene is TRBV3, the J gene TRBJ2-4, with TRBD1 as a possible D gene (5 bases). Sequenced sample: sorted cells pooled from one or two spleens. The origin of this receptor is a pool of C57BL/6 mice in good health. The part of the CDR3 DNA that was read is TGTGCCAGCAGCTTAGGACAGACCCAAAACACCTTGTAC. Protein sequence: CASSLGQTQNTLY. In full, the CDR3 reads CASSLGQTQNTLYF.